Listed here are 24 T cell receptor beta chains from one sample, sequenced in a study of metastatic and nonmetastatic thyroid tumors. All patients reached thyroid surgery having received no treatment beforehand. TCRdb reassembled clones from the PCR reads with MiXCR. The sample holds 53,000 or so clones, roughly 20% seen once. Sequencing was done on a sample of blood. All receptors come from a female donor with papillary thyroid cancer or a benign thyroid nodule (not recorded which). Some clones in this sample may be carry-over from other donors' samples.

Points on this clone: A much larger clone differs by one base, so this may be a read error. The sample carries other DNA sequences with the same CDR3. This chain connects TRBV20-1 to TRBJ2-4; D is possibly TRBD1 (6 bases). There are 14 residues in the CDR3. Trimming pared 6 bases from V and 4 bases from J, leaving 16 bases between. The germline V gene has CDR1 DFQATT and CDR2 SNEGSKA (reference sequence). CDR3 DNA sequence: TGCAGTGCCAACCACAGGGTCGGAAAAAACATTCAGTACTTC. This sequence encodes CSANHRVGKNIQYF.

Points on this clone: One junction end disagrees with the germline gene, perhaps due to a read error. J is TRBJ1-1 and V is TRBV20-1, with D possibly matching TRBD1 (5 bases). This CDR3 has 19 residues. Per germline, CDR1 DFQATT and CDR2 SNEGSKA (reference sequence). CDR3 sequence: CSAAPGGGNVAIMNTESFF. In nucleotides, the CDR3 is TGCAGTGCCGCCCCAGGTGGGGGAAATGTGGCAATAATGAACACTGAATCTTTCTTT.

This clone was picked up many times. One base away lies a much larger clone, so this may be a sequencing read error. This chain joins TRBV11-2 and TRBJ2-7, with 10 bases lining up with TRBD1. The CDR3 consists of 16 residues. J gave up 6 bases and V 7 bases, and 15 bases lay outside the gene matches. Germline V lookup: CDR1 SGHAT, CDR2 FQNNGV. This chain's CDR3 is CASISHSGTGVVEQYF. The CDR3 bases are TGTGCCAGCATCTCCCACTCCGGGACAGGGGTGGTCGAGCAGTACTTC.

Many counts were recorded for this clone. The genes are TRBV11-1 and TRBJ2-3, with 9 bases matching TRBD2. After removal of 6 bases from V and 0 bases from J, the junction contained 4 bases not matched to a gene. Germline loops: CDR1 SGHAT, CDR2 FQDESV (reference sequence). The length of the CDR3 is 15 residues. The chain's CDR3 is CASRPTSGSTDTQYF. The DNA for the CDR3 is TGTGCCAGCAGACCGACTAGCGGAAGCACAGATACGCAGTATTTT.

This clone showed up many times. The rearrangement uses TRBV6-4 and TRBJ2-2; TRBD2 matches at 8 bases. Germline V gene data show CDR1 as MRHNA and CDR2 as SNTAGT. CDR3 length equals 14 residues. V gave up 8 bases and J gave up 2 bases; unmatched junction bases: 4. CDR3 region: CASRGGRNTGELFF. As DNA, the CDR3 is TGTGCCAGCCGGGGGGGCAGAAACACCGGGGAGCTGTTTTTT.

The J gene is TRBJ1-1, the V gene TRBV5-1, with D unclear. The germline CDR1 and CDR2 sequences are SGHRS and YFSETQ. This CDR3 contains 14 residues. With 1 base removed from V and 7 bases from J, the gap between germline ends came to 14 bases. The CDR3 DNA reads as TGCGCCAGCAGCTTGAAAAAACCGAACCATGAAGCTTTCTTT. Its translation is CASSLKKPNHEAFF.

This clone was picked up many times. J is TRBJ2-7 and V is TRBV11-2; 7 nucleotides agree with TRBD1. The CDR3 totals 15 residues. The junction had 7 bases not matched to a gene; V was cut back by 3 bases and J by 2 bases. Per germline, CDR1 SGHAT and CDR2 FQNNGV. CDR3 nucleotide sequence: TGTGCCAGCAGCTTCGAGAGGGGGCGGACCTACGAGCAGTACTTC. Amino acid sequence: CASSFERGRTYEQYF.

This clone has a count of ten or more. J is TRBJ2-5 and V is TRBV7-2; 8 positions match TRBD2. Per germline, CDR1 SGHTA and CDR2 FQGNSA. The CDR3 covers 17 residues. Losses at the gene ends were 0 bases for V and 5 bases for J; bases not matched to a gene: 11. In DNA form, the CDR3 reads TGTGCCAGCAGCTTAGCCCTACCCGGGACTAGAAAGGAGACCCAGTACTTC. This encodes CASSLALPGTRKETQYF.

This clone has ten or more counts. J is TRBJ2-2 and V is TRBV2; TRBD1 might be the D (6 bases). V lost 6 bases, J lost 6 bases, and 17 bases lay in between. Germline CDR1 and CDR2: SNHLY and FYNNEI. This CDR3 spans 15 amino acids. The CDR3 DNA reads as TGTGCCAGCAGCAGGGCAGGGGCAGGATCCGGGGAGCTGTTTTTT. It translates to CASSRAGAGSGELFF.

In its sample, this clone was seen many times. V gene TRBV7-8 combines with J gene TRBJ1-4; the D is unclear. CDR3 length: 20 amino acids. Trimming left V 2 bases short and J 0 bases short, with 22 bases between. Germline V gene lookup returns CDR1 SGHVS and CDR2 FQNEAQ. The CDR3 sequence: CASSLPIRAGTLTTNEKLFF. CDR3 DNA sequence: TGTGCCAGCAGCTTACCCATCCGGGCGGGCACTTTGACAACTAATGAAAAACTGTTTTTT.

This clone was picked up many times. The rearrangement links TRBV6-1 to TRBJ1-5, with TRBD1 as a possible D gene (5 bases). This CDR3 is 14 amino acids long. From germline, CDR1 is MNHNS and CDR2 SASEGT. Between the trimmed V and J ends, which lost 1 base and 6 bases, there was a span of 10 bases. The CDR3 sequence is CASSEGGGAQPQHF. Written as DNA, the CDR3 is TGTGCCAGCAGTGAAGGGGGAGGGGCTCAGCCCCAGCATTTT.

This clone was found many times. The V and J genes are TRBV6-4 and TRBJ2-3, with 14 bases that match TRBD2. V lost 6 bases and J lost 1; bases outside the gene matches: 12. CDR3 length: 19 amino acids. CDR1 is MRHNA, CDR2 SNTAGT, per germline. The CDR3 DNA reads as TGTGCCAGCAGACCTGGTGGGACTAGCGGGAGTGGAGGCACAGATACGCAGTATTTT. Protein sequence: CASRPGGTSGSGGTDTQYF.

In this sample, this clone turned up many times. This rearrangement joins TRBV12-3 or TRBV12-4 to TRBJ1-1, with D uncertain. V was shortened by 6 bases and J by 4 bases, with 15 bases between the two germline ends. The CDR3 length is 14 residues. CDR3 DNA: TGTGCCAGCAGGTCCTCGGGGTGGGGCACTGAAGCTTTCTTT. Its protein is CASRSSGWGTEAFF.

This clone was seen many times. The chain recombines TRBV7-8 with TRBJ2-3, with 11 positions matching TRBD1. The CDR3 is 17 residues long. After removal of 1 base from V and 2 bases from J, the junction contained 5 bases not matched to a gene. Per germline, CDR1 SGHVS and CDR2 FQNEAQ. In DNA form, the CDR3 reads TGTGCCAGCAGCTTAGGGGACAGGGGGGGGTTCACAGATACGCAGTATTTT. This gives the protein CASSLGDRGGFTDTQYF.

At least ten counts were recorded for this clone. The chain couples TRBV6-1 to TRBJ1-6; 7 bases are shared with TRBD1. J was trimmed by 9 bases and V by 3 bases; bases with no gene match: 5. Germline lookup yields CDR1 MNHNS and CDR2 SASEGT. CDR3 length: 14 amino acids. This chain's CDR3 is CASSDDRAPSPLHF. The CDR3 DNA reads TGTGCCAGCAGTGATGACAGGGCCCCTTCACCCCTCCACTTT.

The chain joins TRBV30 to TRBJ1-3, with D unresolved. The CDR3 extends over 14 amino acids. The germline V and J ends were trimmed by 2 bases and 0 bases, with 8 bases remaining between them. Germline loops: CDR1 GTSNPN, CDR2 SVGIG (reference sequence). The CDR3 sequence: CAWSQTSSGNTIYF. Written as DNA, the CDR3 is TGTGCCTGGAGTCAGACTAGCTCTGGAAACACCATATATTTT.

This clone was found many times. The rearrangement uses TRBV7-3 and TRBJ2-1; 7 bases are a match to TRBD2. Trimming removed 1 base from V and 7 bases from J; junction bases left unmatched: 7. CDR3 length: 15 residues. CDR1 and CDR2 (germline): SGHTA, FQGTGA. This chain's CDR3 is CASSLNAGAVNEQFF. CDR3 nucleotides: TGTGCCAGCAGCTTAAATGCGGGAGCAGTAAATGAGCAGTTCTTC.

The sample holds a few counts of this clone. This chain links TRBV5-5 with TRBJ2-4; D gene ambiguous. CDR3 length equals 15 residues. V was trimmed by 1 base and J by 7 bases, leaving 15 bases between them. Germline V gene data show CDR1 as SGHKS and CDR2 as YYEKEE (reference sequence). CDR3 amino acids: CASSLSAVPPNIQYF. The CDR3 nucleotides read TGTGCCAGCAGCTTGAGCGCTGTCCCCCCCAACATTCAGTACTTC.

This clone was counted a few times. Just one base apart from a much larger clone, this may be a read error. Additional DNA sequences in this sample encode the identical CDR3. The chain links TRBV28 to TRBJ1-5; D perhaps matches TRBD1 (5 bases). This CDR3 region has 12 residues. In germline, CDR1 is MDHEN, CDR2 SYDVKM. The DNA of the CDR3 is TGTGCTAGCAGCTCGACAGATCAGCCCCAGCATTTT. This codes for CASSSTDQPQHF. Full variable domain (missing parts from reference TRBV28 and TRBJ1-5): DVKVTQSSRYLVKRTGEKVFLECVQDMDHENMFWYRQDPGLGLRLIYFSYDVKMKEKGDIPEGYSVSREKKERFSLILESASTNQTSMYLCASSSTDQPQHFGDGTRLSIL.

This clone was recorded at least ten times. The chain recombines TRBV7-2 with TRBJ2-7; 7 bases match TRBD2. From germline, CDR1 is SGHTA and CDR2 FQGNSA. The CDR3 sequence is 13 residues long. The trim removed 7 bases at V and 5 bases at J, leaving 8 bases unmatched. CDR3 DNA sequence: TGTGCCAGCATCCTCCACCGGGGGGACGAGCAGTACTTC. This translates into CASILHRGDEQYF. Supplemented by reference TRBV7-2 and TRBJ2-7, the full variable domain reads GAGVSQSPSNKVTEKGKDVELRCDPISGHTALYWYRQSLGQGLEFLIYFQGNSAPDKSGLPSDRFSAERTGGSVSTLTIQRTQQEDSAVYLCASILHRGDEQYFGPGTRLTVT.

In regard to this clone: With a much larger clone just one base away, this may be a read error. The chain couples TRBV29-1 to TRBJ2-3; no reliable D call. CDR3 length: 12 amino acids. V was trimmed by 6 bases and J by 7 bases, leaving 14 bases between them. Germline V gene sequence: CDR1 SQVTM, CDR2 ANQGSEA. CDR3 sequence: CSVVRGPYTQYF. For the CDR3, the DNA is TGCAGCGTCGTAAGAGGTCCATATACGCAGTATTTT.

With respect to this clone: A much larger clone differs by one base, so this may be a read error. V and J are TRBV29-1 and TRBJ2-3; no clear D gene. The CDR3 runs to 13 residues. Per the germline V gene, CDR1 is SQVTM and CDR2 is ANQGSEA. Trimming took off 1 base at V and 5 bases at J, with 10 bases between the two ends. CDR3 region: CSVEVSERDTQYF. The CDR3 nucleotides are TGCAGCGTTGAAGTGTCCGAGCGAGATACGCAGTATTTT.

This clone was counted at least ten times. The CDR3 sequence is CASSQLAPGTDTQYF. The CDR3 region has the DNA TGTGCCAGTAGTCAACTGGCCCCGGGCACAGATACGCAGTATTTT. The chain uses TRBV19 and TRBJ2-3; D call uncertain. The CDR3 is made up of 15 amino acids. Trimming took 5 bases from V and 1 from J, leaving 13 bases between them. Germline V gene sequence: CDR1 LNHDA, CDR2 SQIVND (reference sequence).

With regard to this clone: A single base separates this from a much larger clone, so it may be a read error. This chain joins TRBV13 and TRBJ2-3; 10 bases map to TRBD2. The V gene end was trimmed by 5 bases and the J gene end by 1 base; junction bases not matched to a gene: 15. The germline gives CDR1 PRHDT, CDR2 FYEKMQ (reference sequence). The CDR3 extends over 19 amino acids. The CDR3 loop is CASSPSCPVLAGRTDTQYF. For the CDR3, the DNA is TGTGCCAGCAGCCCCTCATGCCCTGTACTAGCGGGACGCACAGATACGCAGTATTTT.